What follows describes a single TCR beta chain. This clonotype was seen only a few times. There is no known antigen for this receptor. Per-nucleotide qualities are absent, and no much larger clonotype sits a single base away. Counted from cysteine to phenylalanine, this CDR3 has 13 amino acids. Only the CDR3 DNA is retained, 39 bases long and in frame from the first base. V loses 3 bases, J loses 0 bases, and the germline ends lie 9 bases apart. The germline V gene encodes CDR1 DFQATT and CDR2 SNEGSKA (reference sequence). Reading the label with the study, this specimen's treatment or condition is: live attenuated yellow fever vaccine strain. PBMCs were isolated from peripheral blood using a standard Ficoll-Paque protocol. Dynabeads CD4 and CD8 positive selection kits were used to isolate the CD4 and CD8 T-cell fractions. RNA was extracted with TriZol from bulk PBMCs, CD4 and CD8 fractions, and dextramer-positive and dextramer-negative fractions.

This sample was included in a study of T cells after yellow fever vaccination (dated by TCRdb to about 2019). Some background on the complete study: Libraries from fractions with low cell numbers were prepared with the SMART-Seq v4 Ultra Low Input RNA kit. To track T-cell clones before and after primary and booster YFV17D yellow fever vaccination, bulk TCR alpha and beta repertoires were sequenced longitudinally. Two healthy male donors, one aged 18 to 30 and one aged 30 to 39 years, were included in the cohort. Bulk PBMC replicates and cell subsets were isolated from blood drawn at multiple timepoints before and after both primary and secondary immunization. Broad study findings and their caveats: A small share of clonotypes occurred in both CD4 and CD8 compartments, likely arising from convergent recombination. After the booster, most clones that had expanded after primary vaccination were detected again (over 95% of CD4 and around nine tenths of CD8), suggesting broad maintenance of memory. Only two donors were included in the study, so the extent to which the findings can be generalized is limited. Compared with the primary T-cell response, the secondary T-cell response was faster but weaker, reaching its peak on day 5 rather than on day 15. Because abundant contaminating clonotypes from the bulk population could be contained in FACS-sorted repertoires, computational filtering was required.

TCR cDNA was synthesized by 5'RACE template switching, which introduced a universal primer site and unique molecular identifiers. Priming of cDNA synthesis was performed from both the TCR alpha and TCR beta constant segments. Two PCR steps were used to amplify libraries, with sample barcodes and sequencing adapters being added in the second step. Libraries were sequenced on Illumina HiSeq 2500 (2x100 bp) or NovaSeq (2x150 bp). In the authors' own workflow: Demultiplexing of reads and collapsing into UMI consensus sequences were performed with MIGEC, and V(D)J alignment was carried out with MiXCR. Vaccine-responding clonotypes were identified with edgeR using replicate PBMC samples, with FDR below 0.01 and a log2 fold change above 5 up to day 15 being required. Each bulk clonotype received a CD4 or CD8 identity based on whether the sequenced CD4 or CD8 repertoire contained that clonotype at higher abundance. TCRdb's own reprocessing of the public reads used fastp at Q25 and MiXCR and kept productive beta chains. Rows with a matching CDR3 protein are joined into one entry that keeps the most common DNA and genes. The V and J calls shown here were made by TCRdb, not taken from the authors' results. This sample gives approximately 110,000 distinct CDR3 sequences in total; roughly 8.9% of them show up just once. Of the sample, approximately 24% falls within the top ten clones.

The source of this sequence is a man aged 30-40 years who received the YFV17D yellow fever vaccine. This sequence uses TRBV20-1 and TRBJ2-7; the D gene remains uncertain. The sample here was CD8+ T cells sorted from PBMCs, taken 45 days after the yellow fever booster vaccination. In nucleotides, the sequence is TGCAGTGCTAGCGGTCGGTCCTCCTACGAGCAGTACTTC. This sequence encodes CSASGRSSYEQYF.